This T cell receptor (beta chain) was captured by sequencing in a study of T cell responses to AZD1222 COVID-19 vaccine. For the study at large: Second doses were pooled across both intervals (about 4 or about 12 weeks).

The method was immunoSEQ multiplex PCR; TCRdb's version includes in-frame clones alone and lacks a portion of them. The repertoire includes 130,000 or so clones, around 94% of them detected once, and roughly 6.6% sits in the top ten. The study, taken as a whole, reports: It was only six AZD1222 recipients who were seropositive at baseline. Repertoire sampling happened only post peak T cell response. Vaccine-associated CD4 TCRs ranged over spike, dominating at 160-218 and 743-854.

Between the trimmed V and J ends, which lost 5 bases and 5 bases, there was a span of 6 bases. Germline values: CDR1 MNHEY, CDR2 SMNVEV (reference sequence). The length of the CDR3 is 12 residues. About this clone itself: Its specificity is not known.

The sequence came from an adult in good health. This chain links TRBV27 with TRBJ2-2; D gene uncertain. The specimen was peripheral blood, collected on day 0 of AZD1222 vaccination. CDR3 protein: CASSLGTGELFF. CDR3 in DNA: TGTGCCAGCAGTCTCGGAACCGGGGAGCTGTTTTTT.